The next 2 T cell receptor beta chains were all read from a single sample in a study of regulatory T cells in long-lasting Graves disease. iRepertoire HTBI primers and Arm-PCR of CDR3 regions built TCR beta libraries. One entry per CDR3 protein, called by TCRdb with MiXCR from the multiplex PCR reads. Among more than 450,000 distinct CDR3 sequences listed, around 11% were seen once. Time point here: newly diagnosed GD, antithyroid drugs for less than 3 months. TCR sequences were obtained from RNA taken from PBMCs. The sample was also linked to a second study, of T cells in Graves' hyperthyroidism and ophthalmopathy.

The sequenced sample was peripheral blood mononuclear cells (PBMCs), obtained at new diagnosis, from a patient treated with antithyroid drugs. Every receptor here comes from a woman in her twenties or thirties with Graves disease.

The chain links TRBV5-1 to TRBJ2-5, with TRBD1 as a possible D gene (6 bases). The J call may be wrong; the DNA end is better matched by TRBJ2-7. There are 14 residues in the CDR3. The germline CDR1 and CDR2 sequences are SGHRS and YFSETQ. CDR3 in amino acids: CASSFEGEGYEQYF. CDR3 sequence (DNA): TGCGCCAGCAGCTTTGAGGGGGAAGGATACGAGCAGTACTTC.

This chain links TRBV5-4 with TRBJ2-5; D is unresolved. The J call is doubtful: the DNA matches TRBJ2-1 better. The CDR3 has 13 residues. Per germline, CDR1 SGHNT and CDR2 YYREEE (reference sequence). The CDR3 nucleotides are TGTGCCAGCAGCTTAAGGATCGGCAATGAGCAGTTCTTC. Protein sequence: CASSLRIGNEQFF.